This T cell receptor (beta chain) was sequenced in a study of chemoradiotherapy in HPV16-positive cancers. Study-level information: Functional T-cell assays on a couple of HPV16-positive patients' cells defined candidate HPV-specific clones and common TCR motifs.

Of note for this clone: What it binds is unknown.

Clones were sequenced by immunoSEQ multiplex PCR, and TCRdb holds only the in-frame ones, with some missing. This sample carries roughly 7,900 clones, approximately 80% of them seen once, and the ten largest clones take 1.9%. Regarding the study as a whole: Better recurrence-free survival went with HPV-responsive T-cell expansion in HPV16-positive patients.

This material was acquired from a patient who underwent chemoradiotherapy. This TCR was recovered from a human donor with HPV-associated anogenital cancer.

CDR3 amino acids: CASSFTRGLGEQYF. CDR3 sequence (DNA): TGTGCCAGCAGTTTCACTAGGGGACTAGGCGAGCAGTACTTC. The genes are TRBV27 and TRBJ2-7; 8 nucleotides line up with TRBD2. V lost 3 bases, J lost 6 bases, and 7 bases stayed unmatched. Germline V gene data show CDR1 as MNHEY and CDR2 as SMNVEV (reference sequence). CDR3 length equals 14 residues.